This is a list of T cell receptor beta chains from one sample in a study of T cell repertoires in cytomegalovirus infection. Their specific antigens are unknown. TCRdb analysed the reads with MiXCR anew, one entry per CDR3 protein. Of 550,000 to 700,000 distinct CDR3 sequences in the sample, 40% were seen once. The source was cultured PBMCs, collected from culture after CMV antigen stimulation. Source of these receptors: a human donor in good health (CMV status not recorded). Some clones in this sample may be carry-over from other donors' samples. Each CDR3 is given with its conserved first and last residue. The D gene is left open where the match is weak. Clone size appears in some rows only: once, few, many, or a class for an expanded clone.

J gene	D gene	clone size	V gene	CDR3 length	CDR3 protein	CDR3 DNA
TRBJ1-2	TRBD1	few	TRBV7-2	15	CASSDRRTGAYGYTF	TGTGCCAGCAGCGATCGGCGGACAGGGGCCTATGGCTACACCTTC
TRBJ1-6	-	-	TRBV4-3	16	CASSPGARDGYSPLHF	TGCGCCAGCAGCCCCGGTGCCCGGGACGGGTATTCACCCCTCCACTTT
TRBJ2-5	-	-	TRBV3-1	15	CASSLYAETKETQYF	TGTGCCAGCAGCCTTTATGCTGAGACAAAAGAGACCCAGTACTTC
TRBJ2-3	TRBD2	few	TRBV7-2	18	CASSLRASSGRLTDTQYF	TGTGCCAGCAGCTTAAGGGCCTCTAGCGGGAGGCTGACAGATACGCAGTATTTT
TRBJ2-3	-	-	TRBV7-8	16	CASSPPRDLFTDTQYF	TGTGCCAGCAGCCCGCCACGGGACCTGTTCACAGATACGCAGTATTTT
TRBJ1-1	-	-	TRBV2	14	CASRPNGGATEAFF	TGTGCCAGCAGACCAAACGGAGGGGCCACTGAAGCTTTCTTT
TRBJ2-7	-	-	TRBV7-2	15	CASSLGGVLSYEQYF	TGTGCCAGCAGCTTAGGTGGGGTCCTATCCTACGAGCAGTACTTC
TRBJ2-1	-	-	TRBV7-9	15	CASSSDDWSYNEQFF	TGTGCCAGCAGCTCGGACGATTGGTCCTACAATGAGCAGTTCTTC
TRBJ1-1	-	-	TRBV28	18	CASSLLPLSRGGNTEAFF	TGTGCCAGCAGTTTACTCCCCCTTTCGAGGGGCGGGAACACTGAAGCTTTCTTT
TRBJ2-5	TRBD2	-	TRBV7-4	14	CASSSLAGGQTQYF	TGTGCCAGCAGCTCGCTAGCGGGTGGACAGACCCAGTACTTC
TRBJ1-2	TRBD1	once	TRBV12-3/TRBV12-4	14	CASSRGTGGFGYTF	TGTGCCAGCAGCCGCGGGACAGGGGGGTTTGGCTACACCTTC
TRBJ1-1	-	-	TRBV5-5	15	CASSLVGLENTEAFF	TGTGCCAGCAGCTTGGTAGGGTTGGAGAACACTGAAGCTTTCTTT
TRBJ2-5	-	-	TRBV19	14	CASSTTWRQETQYF	TGTGCCAGCTCAACTACATGGCGGCAAGAGACCCAGTACTTC
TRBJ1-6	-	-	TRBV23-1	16	CASSQTRATGRSPLHF	TGCGCCAGCAGTCAAACCCGGGCCACAGGGCGTTCACCCCTCCACTTT
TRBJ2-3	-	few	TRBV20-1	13	CSASEARADTQYF	TGCAGTGCTAGTGAGGCGCGTGCCGATACGCAGTATTTT
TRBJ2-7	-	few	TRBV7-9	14	CASSFGPGNYEQYF	TGTGCCAGCAGCTTCGGGCCTGGGAACTACGAGCAGTACTTC
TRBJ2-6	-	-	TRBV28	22	CASILTGARLAYSRSGANVLTF	TGTGCCAGCATACTAACAGGGGCTAGACTAGCTTACTCTCGCTCTGGGGCCAACGTCCTGACTTTC